The clone carrying this T cell receptor (beta chain) was seen repeatedly, ten times or more. Its antigen is not identified. Researchers took RNA transcripts and amplified the TCR beta CDR3 regions from them. During a first-round RT-PCR of the TCR CDR3, the HTBI primer set was used. Via MiXCR, TCRdb re-called the multiplex PCR reads, giving one row per CDR3 protein. The top ten hold 7.5% to 9.5% of the sample, which has hundreds of thousands of distinct CDR3 sequences, over 35% seen once. The data stem from a study of T cells in Graves' hyperthyroidism and ophthalmopathy. CDR3 length: 15 amino acids. Germline V gene sequence: CDR1 LNHNV, CDR2 YYDKDF (reference sequence). The V and J ends lost 0 bases and 10 bases respectively, with 13 bases between them. Study-wide findings and caveats: Within blood appeared most thyroid clonotypes that had expanded above 0.001.

This sequence was found in a man younger than 35 with Graves' hyperthyroidism. J is TRBJ1-6 and V is TRBV15; D gene uncertain. The sequenced sample was blood. The CDR3 region is CATSREPHSLSPLHF. The CDR3 DNA follows: TGTGCCACCAGCAGAGAACCCCACAGTTTGTCACCCCTCCACTTT.